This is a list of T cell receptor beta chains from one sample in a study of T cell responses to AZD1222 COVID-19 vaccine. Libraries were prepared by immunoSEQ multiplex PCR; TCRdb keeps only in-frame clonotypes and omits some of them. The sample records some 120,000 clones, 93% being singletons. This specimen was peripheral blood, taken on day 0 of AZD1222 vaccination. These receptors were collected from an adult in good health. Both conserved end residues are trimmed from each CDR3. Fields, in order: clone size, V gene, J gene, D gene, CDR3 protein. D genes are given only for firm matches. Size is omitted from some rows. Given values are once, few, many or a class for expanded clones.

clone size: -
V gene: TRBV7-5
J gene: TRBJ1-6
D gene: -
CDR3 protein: ARSSRRGLNSPLH

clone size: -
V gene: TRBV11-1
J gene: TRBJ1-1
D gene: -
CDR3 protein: ASSFWSPGQNTEAF

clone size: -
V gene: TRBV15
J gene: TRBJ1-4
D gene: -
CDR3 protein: ATSRDGIGNEKLF

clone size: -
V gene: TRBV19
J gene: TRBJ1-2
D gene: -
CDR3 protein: ASSTAGGYT

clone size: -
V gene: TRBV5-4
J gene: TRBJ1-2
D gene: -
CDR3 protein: ASSSYNYGYT

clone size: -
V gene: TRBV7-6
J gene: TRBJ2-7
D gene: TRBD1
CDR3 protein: ASSLGQGEISEQY

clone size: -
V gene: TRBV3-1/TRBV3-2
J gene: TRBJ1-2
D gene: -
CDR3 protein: ASSRGGGVPLHYGYT

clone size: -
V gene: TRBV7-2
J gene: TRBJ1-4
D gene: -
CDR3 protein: ASSSNGWNEKLF

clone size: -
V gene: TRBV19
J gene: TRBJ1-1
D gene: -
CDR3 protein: ASSIGGVEAF

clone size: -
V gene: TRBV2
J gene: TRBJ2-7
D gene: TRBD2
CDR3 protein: ASNQPTLSGREQY

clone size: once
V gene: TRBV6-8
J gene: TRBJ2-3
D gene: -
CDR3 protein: ASSSFLWGDLPDTQY

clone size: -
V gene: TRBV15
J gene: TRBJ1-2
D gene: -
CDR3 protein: ATSRDRGSSYGYT

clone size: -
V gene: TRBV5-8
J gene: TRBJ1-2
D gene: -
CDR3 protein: ASTKGRAFYGYT

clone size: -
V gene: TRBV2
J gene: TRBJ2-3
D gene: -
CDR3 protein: ASTETGEDTQY

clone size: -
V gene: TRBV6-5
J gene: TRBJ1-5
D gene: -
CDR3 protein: ASAATSNQPQH

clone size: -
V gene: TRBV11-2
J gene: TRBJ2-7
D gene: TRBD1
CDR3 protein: ASSLRQGSYEQY

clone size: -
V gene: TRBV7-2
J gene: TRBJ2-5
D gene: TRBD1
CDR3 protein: ASSLGGAGTEETQY

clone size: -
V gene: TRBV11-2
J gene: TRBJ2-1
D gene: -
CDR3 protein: ASSLGGGEQF

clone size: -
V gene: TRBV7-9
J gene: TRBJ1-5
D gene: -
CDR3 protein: ASSFGGGQPQH

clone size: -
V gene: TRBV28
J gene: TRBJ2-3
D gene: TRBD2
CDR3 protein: ASSLRTHSGGSTDTQY

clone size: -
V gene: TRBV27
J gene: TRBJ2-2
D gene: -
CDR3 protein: ASSFSRTERTGELF

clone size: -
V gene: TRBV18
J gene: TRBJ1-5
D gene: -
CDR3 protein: ASSLQGRGNQPQH

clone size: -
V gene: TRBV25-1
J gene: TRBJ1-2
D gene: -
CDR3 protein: ASSATGGYGYT

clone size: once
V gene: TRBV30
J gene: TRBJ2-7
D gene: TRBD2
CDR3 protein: AWTECGGGFSYEQY

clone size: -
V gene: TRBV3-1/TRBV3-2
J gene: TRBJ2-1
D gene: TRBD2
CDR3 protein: ASSSTSGASSSYNEQF

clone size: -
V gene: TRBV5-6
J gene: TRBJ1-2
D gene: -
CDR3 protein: ASSSGLLGNYGYT

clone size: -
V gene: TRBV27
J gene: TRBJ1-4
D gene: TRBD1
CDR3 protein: ASRLGQGINEKLF

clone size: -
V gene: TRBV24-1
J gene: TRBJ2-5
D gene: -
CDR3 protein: ATSDRVGAQY

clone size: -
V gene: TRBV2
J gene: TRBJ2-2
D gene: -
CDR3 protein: ASSERGQGNTGELF

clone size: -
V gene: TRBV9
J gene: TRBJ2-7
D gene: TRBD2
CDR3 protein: ASSPREGWDEQY

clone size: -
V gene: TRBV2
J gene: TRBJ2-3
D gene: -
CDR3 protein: ASAVESGDTQY

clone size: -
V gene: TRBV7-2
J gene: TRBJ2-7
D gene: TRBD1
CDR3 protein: ASSYRDRGHEQY

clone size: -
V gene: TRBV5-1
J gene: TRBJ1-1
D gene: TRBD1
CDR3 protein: ASSEQGALSTEAF

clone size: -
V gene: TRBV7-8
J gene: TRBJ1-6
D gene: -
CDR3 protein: ASSLAGVQSPLH

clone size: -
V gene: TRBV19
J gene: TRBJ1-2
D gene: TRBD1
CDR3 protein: ASSTGTGLTGYT

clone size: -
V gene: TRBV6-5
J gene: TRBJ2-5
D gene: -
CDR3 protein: ASSYSLRNKETQY

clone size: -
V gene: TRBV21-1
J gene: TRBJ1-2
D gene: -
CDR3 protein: ASSKVEDPLKDGYT

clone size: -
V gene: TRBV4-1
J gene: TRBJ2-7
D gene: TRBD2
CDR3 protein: ASSPRPRGDYEQY

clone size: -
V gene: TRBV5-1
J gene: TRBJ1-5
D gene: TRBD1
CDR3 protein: ASSPGTGSQPQH

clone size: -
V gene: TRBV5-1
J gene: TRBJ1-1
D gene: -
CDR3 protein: ASSFSLQLNTEAF

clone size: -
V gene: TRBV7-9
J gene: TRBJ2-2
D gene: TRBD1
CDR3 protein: ASSQGQGAAGELF

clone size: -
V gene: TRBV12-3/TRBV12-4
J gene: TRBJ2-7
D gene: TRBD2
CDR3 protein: ASGGGAWEQY

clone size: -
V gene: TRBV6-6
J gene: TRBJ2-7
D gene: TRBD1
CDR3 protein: ASSEMGQPSYEQY

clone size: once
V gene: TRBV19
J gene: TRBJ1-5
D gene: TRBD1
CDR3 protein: ASSIDRGTGRQPQH

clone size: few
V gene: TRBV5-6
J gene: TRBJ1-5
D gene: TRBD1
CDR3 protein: ASSLARDRRRLLQPQH

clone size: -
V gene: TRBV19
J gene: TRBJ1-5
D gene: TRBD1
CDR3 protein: ASTIRTGRSQPQH

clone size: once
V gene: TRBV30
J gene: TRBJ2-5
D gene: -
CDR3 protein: AWSVGGETQY

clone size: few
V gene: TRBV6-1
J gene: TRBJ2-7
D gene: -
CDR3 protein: ASSEGGGWY

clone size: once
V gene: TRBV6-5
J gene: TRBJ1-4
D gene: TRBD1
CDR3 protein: ASSYDRGGEKLF